The clone carrying this T cell receptor beta chain has just a few counts. This record comes from a study of T-cell reconstitution after alpha-beta-depleted transplantation in children. Germline loops: CDR1 ENHRY, CDR2 SYGVKD. The junction had 5 bases not matched to a gene; V was cut back by 1 base and J by 5 bases. There are 15 residues in the CDR3. The authors prepared the TCRbeta library with unique molecular identifiers. TCRdb processed the PCR reads anew with MiXCR; each CDR3 protein has one entry. The sample holds some 300,000 distinct CDR3 sequences, about a tenth seen once. The clonotype originates from a human donor who donated a stem cell graft to a child with acute lymphoblastic leukemia. The chain links TRBV10-3 to TRBJ2-7, with 10 bases that match TRBD2. This specimen consisted of PBMCs from the stem cell graft donor, obtained from the stem cell graft. In DNA form, the CDR3 reads TGTGCCATCAGTGAGTGGGCTAGCGGGAGCGACGAGCAGTACTTC. Protein: CAISEWASGSDEQYF.